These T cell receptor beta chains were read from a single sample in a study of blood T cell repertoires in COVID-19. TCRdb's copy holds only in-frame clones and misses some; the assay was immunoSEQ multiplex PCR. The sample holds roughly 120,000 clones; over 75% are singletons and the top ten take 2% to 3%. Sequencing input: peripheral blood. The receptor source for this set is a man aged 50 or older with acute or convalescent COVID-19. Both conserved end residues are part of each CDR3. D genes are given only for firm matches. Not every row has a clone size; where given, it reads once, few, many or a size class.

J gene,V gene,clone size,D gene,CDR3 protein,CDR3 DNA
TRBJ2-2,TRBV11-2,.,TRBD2,CASKVVSGSTGELFF,TGTGCCAGCAAAGTCGTTAGCGGGAGCACCGGGGAGCTGTTTTTT
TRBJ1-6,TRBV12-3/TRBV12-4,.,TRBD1,CASSQGAYSPLHF,TGTGCCAGCAGCCAGGGGGCATATTCACCCCTCCACTTT
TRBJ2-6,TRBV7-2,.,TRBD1,CASSLGQGVLSGANVLTF,TGTGCCAGCAGCTTAGGGCAGGGGGTCCTCTCTGGGGCCAACGTCCTGACTTTC
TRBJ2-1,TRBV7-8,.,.,CASRSPGQTYNEQFF,TGTGCCAGCAGATCTCCAGGTCAGACCTACAATGAGCAGTTCTTC
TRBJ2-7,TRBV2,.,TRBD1,CAIWTGEKDEQYF,TGTGCCATTTGGACAGGGGAGAAGGACGAGCAGTACTTC
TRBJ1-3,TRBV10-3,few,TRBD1,CATLPTGLSGNTIYF,TGTGCCACCTTGCCGACAGGGTTGTCTGGAAACACCATATATTTT
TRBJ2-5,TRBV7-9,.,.,CASSSVETQYF,TGTGCCAGCAGCTCTGTGGAGACCCAGTACTTC
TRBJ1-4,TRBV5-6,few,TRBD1,CASSLGQGYEKLFF,TGTGCCAGCAGCTTGGGACAGGGGTATGAAAAACTGTTTTTT
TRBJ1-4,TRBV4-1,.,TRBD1,CASSQAGTANEKLFF,TGCGCCAGCAGCCAGGCCGGGACAGCTAATGAAAAACTGTTTTTT
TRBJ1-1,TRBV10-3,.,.,CAIKTGIGTEAFF,TGTGCCATCAAAACAGGGATAGGCACTGAAGCTTTCTTT
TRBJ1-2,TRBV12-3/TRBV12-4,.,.,CASTSLVGYGYTF,TGTGCCAGCACCTCCCTGGTCGGCTATGGCTACACCTTC
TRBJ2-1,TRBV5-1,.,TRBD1,CASSSRTGDNEQFF,TGCGCCAGCAGCTCCCGGACAGGGGACAATGAGCAGTTCTTC
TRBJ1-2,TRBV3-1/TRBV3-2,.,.,CASRGLGYGYTF,TGTGCCAGCAGGGGGCTCGGCTATGGCTACACCTTC
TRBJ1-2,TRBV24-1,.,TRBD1,CATSDRKGQAGGYTF,TGTGCCACCAGTGACCGTAAGGGACAGGCTGGTGGCTACACCTTC
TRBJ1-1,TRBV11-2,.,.,CASSLALAGNTEAFF,TGTGCCAGCAGCTTAGCTCTTGCGGGGAACACTGAAGCTTTCTTT
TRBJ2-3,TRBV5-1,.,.,CASSFFIPSENTDTQYF,TGCGCCAGCAGCTTCTTTATTCCTAGCGAGAACACAGATACGCAGTATTTT
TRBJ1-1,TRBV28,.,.,CASISTRGTKAPEAFF,TGTGCCAGCATCTCAACTCGGGGGACCAAGGCCCCTGAAGCTTTCTTT
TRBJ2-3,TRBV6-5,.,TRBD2,CASSFSGTTDTQYF,TGTGCCAGCAGTTTCAGCGGGACCACAGATACGCAGTATTTT
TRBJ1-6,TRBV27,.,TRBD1,CASSPTGAYNSPLHF,TGTGCCAGCAGTCCGACAGGGGCTTATAATTCACCCCTCCACTTT
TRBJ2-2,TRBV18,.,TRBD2,CASSPPGRAGELFF,TGTGCCAGCTCACCACCAGGGAGGGCCGGGGAGCTGTTTTTT